This record looks at one T cell receptor (beta chain) sequence and its context. Antigen unknown. At the DNA level, this CDR3 is encoded by other sequences in the same sample as well. The CDR3 extends over 11 amino acids. V lost 6 bases and J lost 1, with 3 bases in between. Germline lookup yields CDR1 SNHLY and CDR2 FYNNEI. The data stem from a study of shared clonotypes between healthy human individuals. Study summary: Every donor yielded three CD4 naive, three CD4 memory, two CD8 naive and one CD8 memory plate.

Study-wide results and limits: Naive CD4 clonotypes overlapped across a few donors at approximately 5%.

Here immunoSEQ multiplex PCR was the method, and the copy in TCRdb shows in-frame clones only, minus some. The sample consists of some 1,600,000 clones, 95% to 99% of them appearing once. Sequenced input: naive CD4+ T cells sorted from blood. As for subset: CD45RA+ positively selected. This chain uses TRBV2 with TRBJ1-1; no clear D. The origin of this receptor is a young man in good health. This chain's CDR3 is CASRENTEAFF. In DNA, the CDR3 is TGTGCCAGCAGGGAGAACACTGAAGCTTTCTTT. Drawing the rest from reference TRBV2 and TRBJ1-1, the complete variable domain is EPEVTQTPSHQVTQMGQEVILRCVPISNHLYFYWYRQILGQKVEFLVSFYNNEISEKSEIFDDQFSVERPDGSNFTLKIRSTKLEDSAMYFCASRENTEAFFGQGTRLTVV.